These 8 T cell receptor beta chains came from one sample sequenced in a study of shared clonotypes between healthy human individuals (dated by TCRdb to the early 2020s). The protocol used for the library was the immunoSEQ multiplex PCR assay. In its TCRdb copy, this immuneACCESS table keeps in-frame sequences only and misses some clones. Where compared with another copy, unresolved V genes explain less than half of these, and the others have no known cause. For this sample the table gives around 200,000 clones, of which over 85% were detected only once. Together, the top ten hold around 0.067% of the sample. The sequenced material came from naive CD4+ T cells sorted from blood. In the paper's terms, the cell subset or site label means: CD45RA+ positively selected. These TCRs come from a woman in her 30s in good health.

This sequence joins TRBV28 and TRBJ1-1; 7 bases agree with TRBD1. The CDR3 is made up of 16 amino acids. With 5 bases clipped from V and 0 bases from J, the junction kept 9 bases outside the gene matches. CDR1 is MDHEN and CDR2 is SYDVKM in the germline V gene. In DNA, the CDR3 is TGTGCCAGCAGTCCGAGGACAGGAAGCATGAACACTGAAGCTTTCTTT. Its protein product is CASSPRTGSMNTEAFF.

The J gene is TRBJ2-3, the V gene TRBV2, with 11 positions matching TRBD2. With V trimmed by 8 bases and J by 2 bases, 6 bases remained unmatched. Germline-derived CDR1 and CDR2 are SNHLY and FYNNEI. CDR3 length: 15 residues. CDR3 in DNA: TGTGCCAGCTCACCGGGACTAGCGGACACAGATACGCAGTATTTT. Encoded protein: CASSPGLADTDTQYF.

This chain links TRBV10-2 with TRBJ2-7; 7 bases are a match to TRBD2. CDR1 and CDR2 (germline): WSHSY, SAAADI. J gave up 5 bases and V 4 bases, and 8 bases lay outside the gene matches. The CDR3 contains 14 residues. The CDR3 loop is CASSGGAGVDEQYF. Written as DNA, the CDR3 is TGCGCCAGCAGTGGCGGCGCGGGAGTGGACGAGCAGTACTTC.

The gene calls are TRBV6-5 and TRBJ2-1; 7 bases fit TRBD2. Germline CDR1 is MNHEY and CDR2 is SVGAGI. The ends lost 6 bases at V and 8 bases at J; junction bases unmatched: 7. The CDR3 has 13 amino acids. Written as DNA, the CDR3 is TGTGCCAGCAGCAGGACTAGTGTGTATGAGCAGTTCTTC. Protein: CASSRTSVYEQFF.

This clone is a singleton in its sample. The gene calls are TRBV5-1 and TRBJ2-4, with TRBD1 matching 7 bases. In germline, CDR1 is SGHRS, CDR2 YFSETQ. Germline trimming cut 0 bases from V and 5 bases from J; bases unmatched to any gene: 8. This CDR3 is 16 amino acids long. CDR3 residues: CASSLAPTGTENIQYF. The DNA for the CDR3 is TGCGCCAGCAGCTTGGCCCCAACCGGGACAGAAAACATTCAGTACTTC.

The rearrangement links TRBV4-1 to TRBJ1-4; 12 bases map to TRBD1. V dropped 1 base and J dropped 8; count of bases not matched to a gene: 11. Germline V CDR1 and CDR2: MGHRA, YSYEKL. The CDR3 is 18 residues long. The CDR3 coding sequence is TGCGCCAGCAGCCAAGTCCGGGGACAGGGGGCGTCAAGGGAAAAACTGTTTTTT. Translation: CASSQVRGQGASREKLFF.

The J gene is TRBJ2-5, the V gene TRBV6-1, with TRBD1 matching 10 bases. The DNA matches TRBJ2-7 better at its end, which makes the J call doubtful. CDR1 MNHNS and CDR2 SASEGT come from the germline V gene. CDR3 length: 16 residues. In DNA, the CDR3 is TGTGCCAGCAGTGTCGCTTGGGACAGGGGAACCTACGAGCAGTACTTC. Translating it yields CASSVAWDRGTYEQYF.

The chain is built from TRBV28 and TRBJ1-4, with D uncertain. V lost 2 bases, J lost 1 base, and 5 bases lay in between. Germline CDR1 reads MDHEN; CDR2 reads SYDVKM. The CDR3 sequence is 14 residues long. The DNA for the CDR3 is TGTGCCAGCAGTTTAGAATTAACTAATGAAAAACTGTTTTTT. Translated, it gives CASSLELTNEKLFF.